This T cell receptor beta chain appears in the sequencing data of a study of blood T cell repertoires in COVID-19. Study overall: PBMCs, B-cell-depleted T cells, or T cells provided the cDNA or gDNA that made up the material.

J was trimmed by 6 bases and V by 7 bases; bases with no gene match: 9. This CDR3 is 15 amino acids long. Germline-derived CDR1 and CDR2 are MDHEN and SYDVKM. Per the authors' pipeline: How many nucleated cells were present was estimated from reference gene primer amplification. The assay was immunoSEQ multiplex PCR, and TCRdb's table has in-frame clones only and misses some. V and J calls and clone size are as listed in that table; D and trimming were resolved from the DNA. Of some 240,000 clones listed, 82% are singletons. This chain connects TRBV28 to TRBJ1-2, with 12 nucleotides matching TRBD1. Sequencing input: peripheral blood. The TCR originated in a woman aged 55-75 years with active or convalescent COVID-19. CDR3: CASTKGGQGAHGYTF. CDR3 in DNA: TGTGCCAGCACCAAGGGGGGACAGGGGGCGCATGGCTACACCTTC.